The clone carrying this T cell receptor (beta chain) was recorded at least ten times. Its antigen is currently unknown. The study enrolled patients aged 18 to 65 with newly diagnosed hyperthyroidism of under 2 months' duration. The TCR beta CDR3 regions underwent amplification using RNA transcripts as the source. Researchers ran a first-round RT-PCR on the TCR CDR3 using the HTBI primer set. TCRdb itself ran the multiplex PCR reads through MiXCR, one entry per CDR3 protein. The sample has under 550,000 distinct CDR3 sequences, approximately 13% seen once. The sample is drawn from a study of T cells in Graves' hyperthyroidism and ophthalmopathy. Whole-study results and caveats: The model forecast ophthalmopathy, anticipating it by a median 6.5 months before onset. Most thyroid-expanded clonotypes above 0.001 were also found in blood.

Germline lookup yields CDR1 MNHEY and CDR2 SVGAGI. V was trimmed by 0 bases and J by 0 bases, leaving 18 bases between them. This CDR3 comprises 19 residues. The chain uses TRBV6-5 and TRBJ1-5, with TRBD1 as a possible D gene (6 bases). The source of this sequence is a woman younger than 35 with Graves' hyperthyroidism. Sequencing was carried out using blood. The CDR3 reads CASSYSGSGHQYSNQPQHF. The CDR3, as DNA: TGTGCCAGCAGTTACTCGGGGTCGGGACACCAGTATAGCAATCAGCCCCAGCATTTT.